The TCR beta chain described here comes from a study of OX40 agonist ivuxolimab in advanced cancers. As for the study in general: Ivuxolimab was delivered to patients intravenously every 2 weeks at doses spanning 0.01 to 10 mg/kg. The eligibility criteria allowed prior anti-PD-1, anti-PD-L1 or anti-CTLA-4 therapy, and 30% to 45% had some.

For this clone: Its antigen remains unidentified.

The CDR3 covers 14 residues. The V and J ends lost 2 bases and 1 base respectively, with 7 bases between them. Germline-derived CDR1 and CDR2 are SGHRS and YFSETQ. The table came from immunoSEQ multiplex PCR; TCRdb's copy has only in-frame clones and leaves some out. The data hold 25,000 to 35,000 clones, with about 80% observed a single time. Study-level results: Among the lowest levels of clonal expansion were found in partial responders at 0.1-3.0 mg/kg.

The rearrangement uses TRBV5-1 and TRBJ2-1, with D possibly called TRBD1 or TRBD2 (5 bases each). The starting material was CD4+ or CD8+ T cells sorted from blood, obtained in a trial of the OX40 agonist ivuxolimab. This receptor was taken from an adult with an advanced solid tumor such as melanoma, head and neck, liver or kidney cancer. CDR3 in amino acids: CASSFGASYNEQFF. The CDR3 DNA sequence: TGCGCCAGCAGCTTCGGGGCATCCTACAATGAGCAGTTCTTC.